This T cell receptor (beta chain) was identified in a study of blood T cells in healthy people across ages. The ends were cut back, 0 bases at V and 1 base at J, with 6 bases in the middle. Germline V gene sequence: CDR1 SNHLY, CDR2 FYNNEI. This CDR3 comprises 14 residues. It was with a sample-barcoded 5' primer and a J-beta primer mix that a second PCR of about 6 to 12 cycles was run. A single record per CDR3 protein comes from TCRdb applying MiXCR to the 5' RACE reads. The data contain over a million distinct CDR3 sequences, 40% to 55% of them singletons. The source material was blood. The chain has TRBV2 and TRBJ1-1; D unresolved. This receptor was identified in a woman aged 55 to 70 in good health. In DNA form, the CDR3 reads TGTGCCAGCAGTGAAGCTCCCGGGAACACTGAAGCTTTCTTT. Translated: CASSEAPGNTEAFF.